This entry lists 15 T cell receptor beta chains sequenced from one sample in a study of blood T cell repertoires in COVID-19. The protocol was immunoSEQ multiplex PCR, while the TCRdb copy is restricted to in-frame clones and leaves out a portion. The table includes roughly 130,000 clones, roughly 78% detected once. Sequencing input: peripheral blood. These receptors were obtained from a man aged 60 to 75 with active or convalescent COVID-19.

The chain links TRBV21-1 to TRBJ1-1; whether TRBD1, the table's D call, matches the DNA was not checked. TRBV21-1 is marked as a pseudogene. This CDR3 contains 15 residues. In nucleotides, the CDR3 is TGTGCCAGTAAAGTATCGAGCCAGGGATGCACTGAAGCTTTCTTT. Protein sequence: CASKVSSQGCTEAFF.

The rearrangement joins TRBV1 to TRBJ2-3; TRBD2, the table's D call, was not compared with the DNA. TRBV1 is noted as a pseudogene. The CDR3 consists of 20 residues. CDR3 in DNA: TGCACCAGCAGCCAAACTAGCGGGAGGGTTGGTAAGGGAGGCACAGATACGCAGTATTTT. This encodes CTSSQTSGRVGKGGTDTQYF.

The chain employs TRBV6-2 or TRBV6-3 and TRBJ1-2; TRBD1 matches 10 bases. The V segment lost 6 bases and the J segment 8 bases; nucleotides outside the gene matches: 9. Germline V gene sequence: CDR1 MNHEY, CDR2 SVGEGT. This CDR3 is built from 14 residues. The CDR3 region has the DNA TGTGCCAGCAGCCTGATGGACAGGGGGGGAGGCTACACCTTC. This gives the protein CASSLMDRGGGYTF.

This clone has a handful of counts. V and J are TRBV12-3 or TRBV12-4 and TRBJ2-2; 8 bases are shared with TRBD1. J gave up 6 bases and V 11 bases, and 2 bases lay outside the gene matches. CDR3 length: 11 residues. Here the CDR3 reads CASQGAGELFF. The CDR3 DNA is TGTGCCTCACAGGGGGCCGGGGAGCTGTTTTTT.

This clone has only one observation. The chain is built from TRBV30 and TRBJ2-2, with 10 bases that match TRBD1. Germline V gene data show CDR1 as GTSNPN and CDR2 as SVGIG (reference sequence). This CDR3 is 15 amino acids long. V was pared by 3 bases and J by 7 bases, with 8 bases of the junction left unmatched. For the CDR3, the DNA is TGTGCCTGGAGCGCCGGACAGGGGGTCGTCGGGGAGCTGTTTTTT. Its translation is CAWSAGQGVVGELFF.

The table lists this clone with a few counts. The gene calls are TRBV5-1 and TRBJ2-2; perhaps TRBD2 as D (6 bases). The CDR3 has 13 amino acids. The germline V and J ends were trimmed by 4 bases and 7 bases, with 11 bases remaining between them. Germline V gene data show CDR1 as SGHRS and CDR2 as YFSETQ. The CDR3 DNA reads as TGCGCCAGCAGCCCCTGGGGGGTCGGGGAGCTGTTTTTT. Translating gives CASSPWGVGELFF.

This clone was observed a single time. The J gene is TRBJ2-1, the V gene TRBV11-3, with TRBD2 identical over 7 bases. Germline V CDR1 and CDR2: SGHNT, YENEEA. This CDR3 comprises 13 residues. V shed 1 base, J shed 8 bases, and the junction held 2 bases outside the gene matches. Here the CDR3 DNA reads TGTGCCAGCAGCTTAGGACTAGCCTATGAGCAGTTCTTC. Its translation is CASSLGLAYEQFF.

In DNA, the CDR3 is TGTGCCAGCAGCCAAGGACAGGGGTGGCCTGGAAACACCATATATTTT. Protein sequence: CASSQGQGWPGNTIYF. This rearrangement joins TRBV9 to TRBJ1-3, with 9 bases identical to TRBD1. V lost 4 bases and J lost 2; bases outside the gene matches: 7. The germline gives CDR1 SGDLS, CDR2 YYNGEE. The length of the CDR3 is 16 residues.

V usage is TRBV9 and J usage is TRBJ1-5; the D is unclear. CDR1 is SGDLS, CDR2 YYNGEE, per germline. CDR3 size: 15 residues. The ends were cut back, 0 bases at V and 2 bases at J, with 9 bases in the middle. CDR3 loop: CASSVDGQGNQPQHF. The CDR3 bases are TGTGCCAGCAGCGTAGACGGCCAGGGCAATCAGCCCCAGCATTTT. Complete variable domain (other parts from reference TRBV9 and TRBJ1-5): DSGVTQTPKHLITATGQRVTLRCSPRSGDLSVYWYQQSLDQGLQFLIQYYNGEERAKGNILERFSAQQFPDLHSELNLSSLELGDSALYFCASSVDGQGNQPQHFGDGTRLSIL.

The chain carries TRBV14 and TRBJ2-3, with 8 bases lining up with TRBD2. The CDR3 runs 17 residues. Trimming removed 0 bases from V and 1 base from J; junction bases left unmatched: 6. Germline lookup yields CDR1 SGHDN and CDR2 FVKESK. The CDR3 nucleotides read TGTGCCAGCAGCCAAGATAGGGCGGGAGGACGCACAGATACGCAGTATTTT. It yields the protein CASSQDRAGGRTDTQYF.

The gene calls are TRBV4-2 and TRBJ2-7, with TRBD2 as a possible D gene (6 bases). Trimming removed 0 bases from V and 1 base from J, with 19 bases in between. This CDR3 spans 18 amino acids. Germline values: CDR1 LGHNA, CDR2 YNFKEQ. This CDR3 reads CASSQELALRDLSYEQYF. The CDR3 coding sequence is TGTGCCAGCAGCCAAGAGTTAGCACTTCGGGACTTATCCTACGAGCAGTACTTC.

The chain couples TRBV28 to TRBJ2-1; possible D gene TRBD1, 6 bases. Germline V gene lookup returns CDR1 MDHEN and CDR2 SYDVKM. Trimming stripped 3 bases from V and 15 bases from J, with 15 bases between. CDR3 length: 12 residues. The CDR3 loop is CASSFRGTPGFF. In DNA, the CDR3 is TGTGCCAGCAGTTTTAGGGGGACCCCGGGGTTCTTC.

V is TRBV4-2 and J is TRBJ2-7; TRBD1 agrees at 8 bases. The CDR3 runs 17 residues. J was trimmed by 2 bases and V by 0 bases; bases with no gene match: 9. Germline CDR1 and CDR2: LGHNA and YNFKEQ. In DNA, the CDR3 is TGTGCCAGCAGCCAAGATCCTCTCGACAGGGGAGCCTACGAGCAGTACTTC. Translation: CASSQDPLDRGAYEQYF.

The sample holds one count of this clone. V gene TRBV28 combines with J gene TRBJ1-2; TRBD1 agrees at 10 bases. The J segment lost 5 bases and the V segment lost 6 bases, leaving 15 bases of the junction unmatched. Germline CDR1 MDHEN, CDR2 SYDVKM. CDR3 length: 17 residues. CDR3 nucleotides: TGTGCCAGCAGGCCCCGTACCCCCCGGGACAGGGGATATGGCTACACCTTC. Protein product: CASRPRTPRDRGYGYTF.

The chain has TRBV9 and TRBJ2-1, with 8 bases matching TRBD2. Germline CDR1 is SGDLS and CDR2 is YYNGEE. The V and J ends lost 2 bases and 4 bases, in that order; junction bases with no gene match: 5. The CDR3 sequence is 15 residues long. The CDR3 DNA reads TGTGCCAGCAGCGTTGCGGGAGGACCATACAATGAGCAGTTCTTC. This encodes CASSVAGGPYNEQFF.